The 23 T cell receptor beta chains presented below share a single source sample, sequenced in a study of blood T cells in healthy people across ages. Then a second PCR, running about 7 to 11 cycles, was carried out with a sample-barcoded 5' primer and a J-beta primer mix. TCRdb processed the 5' RACE reads anew with MiXCR; each CDR3 protein has one entry. This table has 850,000 to 1,100,000 distinct CDR3 sequences, roughly two fifths appearing once. The specimen was blood. The receptors stem from a man aged 18-30 years in good health.

This clonotype appeared a few times. V is TRBV20-1 and J is TRBJ1-1; 8 positions match TRBD1. The CDR3 loop spans 14 amino acids. After removal of 2 bases from V and 1 base from J, the junction contained 3 bases not matched to a gene. Germline V gene lookup returns CDR1 DFQATT and CDR2 SNEGSKA (reference sequence). In DNA form, the CDR3 reads TGCAGTGCTAGAATAGGACAGGGGAACACTGAAGCTTTCTTT. This sequence encodes CSARIGQGNTEAFF.

Comments on this clonotype: A read error may be the cause here, since a much bigger clone is one base away. The chain couples TRBV29-1 to TRBJ2-5; D ambiguous. This CDR3 is 13 amino acids long. V lost 4 bases and J 11 bases, leaving 20 bases between the germline ends. Germline V CDR1 and CDR2: SQVTM, ANQGSEA. The CDR3 protein is CSVVEREYNEQYF. The CDR3 DNA sequence: TGCAGCGTTGTGGAACGTGAGTACAATGAGCAGTACTTC.

The genes are TRBV24-1 and TRBJ2-3, with D possibly TRBD1 on 5 matching bases. V was shortened by 3 bases and J by 5 bases, with 11 bases between the two germline ends. Germline CDR1 is KGHDR and CDR2 is SFDVKD. The CDR3 totals 14 residues. The DNA of the CDR3 is TGTGCCACCAGTGATGCCAGGGTGGAAGATACGCAGTATTTT. Protein: CATSDARVEDTQYF.

The chain is built from TRBV18 and TRBJ2-1, with unresolved D. V lost 2 bases and J 4 bases, leaving 9 bases between the germline ends. There are 14 residues in the CDR3. Germline values: CDR1 KGHSH, CDR2 LQKENI. The CDR3 DNA reads as TGTGCCAGCTCACCAGTGAGCGTGTACAATGAGCAGTTCTTC. This codes for CASSPVSVYNEQFF.

This chain uses TRBV4-2 with TRBJ2-1; 8 bases are shared with TRBD1. Losses at the gene ends were 0 bases for V and 3 bases for J; bases not matched to a gene: 13. Germline V lookup: CDR1 LGHNA, CDR2 YNFKEQ. This CDR3 has 19 residues. The CDR3 bases are TGTGCCAGCAGCCAAGATGCGTCGCAGGGGGCTATATTCTACAATGAGCAGTTCTTC. Translating it yields CASSQDASQGAIFYNEQFF.

The rearrangement uses TRBV12-3 or TRBV12-4 and TRBJ2-2, with 8 positions matching TRBD1. The CDR3 extends over 12 amino acids. Losses at the gene ends were 1 base for V and 13 bases for J; bases not matched to a gene: 2. The CDR3 region has the DNA TGTGCCAGCAGTTTAGGACAGGGGCCGCTGTTTTTT. Its translation: CASSLGQGPLFF.

This chain joins TRBV9 and TRBJ2-5; TRBD2 might be the D (6 bases). The V end lost 4 bases, the J end lost 2 bases, and 12 bases lay between the germline ends. Germline CDR1 is SGDLS and CDR2 is YYNGEE. This CDR3 comprises 14 residues. CDR3 protein: CASSPGVPQETQYF. The CDR3 coding sequence is TGTGCCAGCAGCCCGGGGGTACCTCAAGAGACCCAGTACTTC.

A few counts support this clonotype. V gene TRBV20-1 combines with J gene TRBJ2-1; 14 bases align to TRBD2. This CDR3 is built from 18 residues. Germline CDR1 and CDR2: DFQATT and SNEGSKA (reference sequence). V dropped 3 bases and J dropped 2; count of bases not matched to a gene: 9. Here the CDR3 reads CSASAGLAGGRTYNEQFF. As DNA, the CDR3 is TGCAGTGCTAGTGCCGGACTAGCGGGGGGCCGAACCTACAATGAGCAGTTCTTC.

This clonotype has just a few counts. The V call is TRBV3-1, the J call TRBJ1-2; 11 bases align to TRBD1. From germline, CDR1 is LGHDT and CDR2 YNNKEL (reference sequence). The V gene end was trimmed by 4 bases and the J gene end by 4 bases; junction bases not matched to a gene: 8. This CDR3 contains 16 residues. CDR3 loop: CASSRPGTGGPYGYTF. CDR3 in DNA: TGTGCCAGCAGCCGACCCGGGACAGGGGGTCCCTATGGCTACACCTTC.

V is TRBV3-1 and J is TRBJ1-4; 10 bases agree with TRBD1. Germline V gene lookup returns CDR1 LGHDT and CDR2 YNNKEL (reference sequence). Unmatched junction bases numbered 7, after V lost 4 bases and J lost 8 bases. The CDR3 spans 15 residues. The CDR3 bases are TGTGCCAGCAGCCCCCGACAGGGGGCGGAAGAAAAACTGTTTTTT. This translates into CASSPRQGAEEKLFF.

This clonotype was observed a handful of times. The DNA for the CDR3 is TGTGCCAGCTCGGCAGAGATCGCCAATCAGCCCCAGCATTTT. Protein: CASSAEIANQPQHF. V gene TRBV2 combines with J gene TRBJ1-5, with no clear D. The V end lost 8 bases, the J end lost 3 bases, and 14 bases lay between the germline ends. The CDR3 runs 14 residues. Looked up from germline, CDR1 is SNHLY and CDR2 is FYNNEI. Supplemented by reference TRBV2 and TRBJ1-5, the full variable domain reads EPEVTQTPSHQVTQMGQEVILRCVPISNHLYFYWYRQILGQKVEFLVSFYNNEISEKSEIFDDQFSVERPDGSNFTLKIRSTKLEDSAMYFCASSAEIANQPQHFGDGTRLSIL.

A word on this clonotype: Germline is not matched at one junction end, which may reflect a read error. CDR3 nucleotides: TGTGCCAGCAGTGTATCAGGGGAGGTGGCAGATACGCAGTATTTT. This codes for CASSVSGEVADTQYF. The chain carries TRBV27 and TRBJ2-3; D tentatively fits TRBD1 or TRBD2 (6 bases each). From germline, CDR1 is MNHEY and CDR2 SMNVEV (reference sequence). The CDR3 has 15 residues.

This clonotype was counted between two and nine times. This rearrangement joins TRBV20-1 to TRBJ2-7; D unclear. Trimming removed 2 bases at V and 5 bases at J, with 13 bases between. The CDR3 runs 13 residues. Germline V lookup: CDR1 DFQATT, CDR2 SNEGSKA (reference sequence). As DNA, the CDR3 is TGCAGTGCTAGAAAAGGGAAATCCCACGAGCAGTACTTC. It yields the protein CSARKGKSHEQYF.

The V call is TRBV12-5, the J call TRBJ1-5, with TRBD1 identical over 7 bases. The CDR3 extends over 15 amino acids. V was clipped by 1 base and J by 0 bases; unmatched bases: 0. Germline V gene data show CDR1 as LGHNT and CDR2 as FRNRAP. The CDR3 region has the DNA TGTGCTAGTGGTTTGGGACAGGGTAGCAATCAGCCCCAGCATTTT. Translated, it gives CASGLGQGSNQPQHF. The whole variable domain, filled in from reference TRBV12-5 and TRBJ1-5, reads DARVTQTPRHKVTEMGQEVTMRCQPILGHNTVFWYRQTMMQGLELLAYFRNRAPLDDSGMPKDRFSAEMPDATLATLKIQPSEPRDSAVYFCASGLGQGSNQPQHFGDGTRLSIL.

This clonotype was recorded a few times. The CDR3 loop reads CASSPTGGVTEAFF. As DNA, the CDR3 is TGTGCCAGCAGTCCGACAGGGGGCGTCACTGAAGCTTTCTTT. The V and J genes are TRBV27 and TRBJ1-1; 10 bases are a match to TRBD1. The CDR3 is 14 residues long. Trimming took 5 bases from V and 4 from J; bases not matched to a gene: 4. Germline CDR1 reads MNHEY; CDR2 reads SMNVEV (reference sequence).

This clonotype has only a few counts. The CDR3 DNA reads TGCAGCGTTGAGGCAAGATTGAACACTGAAGCTTTCTTT. Its translation: CSVEARLNTEAFF. V usage is TRBV29-1 and J usage is TRBJ1-1; D gene uncertain. The V gene lost 3 bases and the J gene lost 0 bases, with 8 bases spanning the gap. The CDR3 has 13 amino acids. CDR1 SQVTM and CDR2 ANQGSEA come from the germline V gene.

V is TRBV7-2 and J is TRBJ2-1; 7 positions match TRBD2. The V gene end was trimmed by 5 bases and the J gene end by 8 bases; junction bases not matched to a gene: 15. In germline, CDR1 is SGHTA, CDR2 FQGNSA. The CDR3 length is 16 residues. CDR3: CASSAPGLRKVHEQFF. The CDR3 DNA is TGTGCCAGCAGCGCTCCGGGACTACGAAAGGTTCATGAGCAGTTCTTC.

In this sample, this clonotype turned up a few times. The chain joins TRBV13 to TRBJ1-6; weak D call: TRBD1 (6 bases). Germline CDR1 reads PRHDT; CDR2 reads FYEKMQ (reference sequence). Trimming shortened V by 5 bases and J by 9 bases, and 17 bases separated the two germline ends. CDR3 size: 15 residues. The CDR3 DNA is TGTGCCAGCAGCCCCCAGACAGGACTATCTTCACCCCTCCACTTT. Protein sequence: CASSPQTGLSSPLHF.

V is TRBV5-1 and J is TRBJ1-4, with D unclear. Trimming removed 4 bases at V and 4 bases at J, with 26 bases between. This CDR3 contains 19 residues. Germline V lookup: CDR1 SGHRS, CDR2 YFSETQ. The CDR3 loop reads CASSLVRGPGKANNEKLFF. In nucleotides, the CDR3 is TGCGCCAGCAGCCTCGTTCGTGGACCGGGGAAGGCAAATAATGAAAAACTGTTTTTT.

The rearrangement links TRBV6-2 or TRBV6-3 to TRBJ1-1; D unresolved. In germline, CDR1 is MNHEY, CDR2 SVGEGT. The CDR3 covers 17 residues. V lost 10 bases, J lost 0 bases, and 24 bases lay in between. This CDR3 is CATSPERSGTMNTEAFF. CDR3 nucleotides: TGTGCCACCTCGCCAGAAAGATCGGGCACAATGAACACTGAAGCTTTCTTT.

The chain recombines TRBV7-2 with TRBJ2-3; weak D call: TRBD2 (6 bases). The ends were cut back, 2 bases at V and 2 bases at J, with 11 bases in the middle. The CDR3 is made up of 15 amino acids. Germline V CDR1 and CDR2: SGHTA, FQGNSA. In nucleotides, the CDR3 is TGTGCCAGCAGCTTAAACGGGGGATTCACAGATACGCAGTATTTT. This sequence encodes CASSLNGGFTDTQYF.

The chain has TRBV4-2 and TRBJ1-2, with D hard to call. The CDR3 is made up of 15 amino acids. Germline loops: CDR1 LGHNA, CDR2 YNFKEQ. V gave up 2 bases and J gave up 9 bases, with 19 bases separating them. For the CDR3, the DNA is TGTGCCAGCAGCCAACAAAGGGTAGGACGGGATTGCTACACCTTC. This codes for CASSQQRVGRDCYTF.

The genes are TRBV12-3 or TRBV12-4 and TRBJ2-5, with TRBD2 identical over 8 bases. V lost 1 base and J lost 1; bases outside the gene matches: 5. This CDR3 spans 16 amino acids. This chain's CDR3 is CASSLEGGGPQETQYF. CDR3 DNA sequence: TGTGCCAGCAGTTTAGAGGGCGGGGGGCCCCAAGAGACCCAGTACTTC.